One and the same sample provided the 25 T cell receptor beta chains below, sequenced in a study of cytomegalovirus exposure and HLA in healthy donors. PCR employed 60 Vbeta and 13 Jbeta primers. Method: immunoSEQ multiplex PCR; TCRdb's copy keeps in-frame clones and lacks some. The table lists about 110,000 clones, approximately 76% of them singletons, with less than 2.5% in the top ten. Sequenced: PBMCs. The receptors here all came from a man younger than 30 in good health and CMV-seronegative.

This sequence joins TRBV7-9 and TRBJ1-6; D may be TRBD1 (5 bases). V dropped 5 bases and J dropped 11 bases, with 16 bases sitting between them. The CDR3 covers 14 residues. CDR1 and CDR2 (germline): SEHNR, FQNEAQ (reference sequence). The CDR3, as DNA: TGTGCCAGCAGCCCCCCTGGGTCGGGGGCACCCCTCCACTTT. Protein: CASSPPGSGAPLHF.

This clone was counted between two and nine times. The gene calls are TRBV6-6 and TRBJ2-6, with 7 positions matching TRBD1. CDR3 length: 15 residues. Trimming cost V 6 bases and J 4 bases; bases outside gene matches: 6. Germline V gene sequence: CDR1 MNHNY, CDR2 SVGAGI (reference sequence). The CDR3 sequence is CASSPTGAGANVLTF. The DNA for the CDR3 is TGTGCCAGCAGCCCAACAGGGGCCGGGGCCAACGTCCTGACTTTC.

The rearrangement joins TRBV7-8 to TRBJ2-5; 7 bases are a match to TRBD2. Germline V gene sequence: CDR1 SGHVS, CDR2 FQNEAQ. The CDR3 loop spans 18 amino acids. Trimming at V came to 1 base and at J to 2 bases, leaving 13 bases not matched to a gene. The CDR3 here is CASSLVGGGGYRQETQYF. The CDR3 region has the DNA TGTGCCAGCAGCTTAGTGGGGGGGGGAGGTTATCGGCAAGAGACCCAGTACTTC.

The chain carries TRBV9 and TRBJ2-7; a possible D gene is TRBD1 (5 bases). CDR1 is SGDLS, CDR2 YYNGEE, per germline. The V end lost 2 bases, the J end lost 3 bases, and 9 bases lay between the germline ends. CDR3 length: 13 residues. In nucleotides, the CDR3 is TGTGCCAGCAGCGTGACAGACAGCTACGAGCAGTACTTC. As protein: CASSVTDSYEQYF. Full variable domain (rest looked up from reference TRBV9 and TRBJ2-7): DSGVTQTPKHLITATGQRVTLRCSPRSGDLSVYWYQQSLDQGLQFLIQYYNGEERAKGNILERFSAQQFPDLHSELNLSSLELGDSALYFCASSVTDSYEQYFGPGTRLTVT.

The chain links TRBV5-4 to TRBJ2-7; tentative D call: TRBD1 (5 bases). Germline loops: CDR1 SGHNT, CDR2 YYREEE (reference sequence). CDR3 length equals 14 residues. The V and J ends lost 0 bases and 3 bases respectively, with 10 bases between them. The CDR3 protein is CASSLVPDNYEQYF. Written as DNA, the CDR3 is TGTGCCAGCAGCTTGGTTCCGGACAACTACGAGCAGTACTTC.

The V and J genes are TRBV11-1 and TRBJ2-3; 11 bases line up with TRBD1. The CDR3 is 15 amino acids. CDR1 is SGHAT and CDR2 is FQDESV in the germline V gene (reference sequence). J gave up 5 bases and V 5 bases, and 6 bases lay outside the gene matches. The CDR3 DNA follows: TGTGCCAGCAGCCTCGGACAGGGGGCAAGAGATACGCAGTATTTT. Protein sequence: CASSLGQGARDTQYF.

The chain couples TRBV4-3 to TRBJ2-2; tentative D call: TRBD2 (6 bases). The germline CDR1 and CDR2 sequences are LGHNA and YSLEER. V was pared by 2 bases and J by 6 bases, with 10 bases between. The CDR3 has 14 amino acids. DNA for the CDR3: TGCGCCAGCAGCCAAATCGGGGGACCCGGGGAGCTGTTTTTT. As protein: CASSQIGGPGELFF.

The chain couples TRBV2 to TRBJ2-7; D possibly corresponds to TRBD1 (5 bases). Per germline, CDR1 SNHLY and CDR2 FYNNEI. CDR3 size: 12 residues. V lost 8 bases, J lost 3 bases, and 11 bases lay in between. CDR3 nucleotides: TGTGCCAGCGGCAGGGAAGGCTACGAGCAGTACTTC. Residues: CASGREGYEQYF.

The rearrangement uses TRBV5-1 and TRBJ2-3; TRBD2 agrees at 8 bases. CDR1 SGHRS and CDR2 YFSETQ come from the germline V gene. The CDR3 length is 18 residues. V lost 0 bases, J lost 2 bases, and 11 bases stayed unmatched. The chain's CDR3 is CASSLEGRGALDTDTQYF. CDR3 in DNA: TGCGCCAGCAGCTTGGAGGGGCGGGGGGCGCTTGACACAGATACGCAGTATTTT.

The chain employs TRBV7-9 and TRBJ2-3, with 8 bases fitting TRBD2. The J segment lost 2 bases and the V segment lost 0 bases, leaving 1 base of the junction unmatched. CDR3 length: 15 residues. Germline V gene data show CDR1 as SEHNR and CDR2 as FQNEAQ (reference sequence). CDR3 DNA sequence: TGTGCCAGCAGCTTAGCGCGGGGGGCCACAGATACGCAGTATTTT. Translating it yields CASSLARGATDTQYF.

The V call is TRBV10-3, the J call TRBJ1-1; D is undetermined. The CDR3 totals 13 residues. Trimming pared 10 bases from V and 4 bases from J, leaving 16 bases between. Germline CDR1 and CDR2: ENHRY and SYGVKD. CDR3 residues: CATKREGGTEAFF. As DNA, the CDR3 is TGTGCCACCAAGAGGGAGGGCGGCACTGAAGCTTTCTTT.

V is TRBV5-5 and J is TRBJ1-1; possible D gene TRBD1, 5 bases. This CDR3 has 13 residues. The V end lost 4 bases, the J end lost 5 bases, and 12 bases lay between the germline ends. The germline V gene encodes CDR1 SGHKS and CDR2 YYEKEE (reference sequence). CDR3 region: CASSPWGGTEAFF. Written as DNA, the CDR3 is TGTGCCAGCAGCCCCTGGGGCGGTACTGAAGCTTTCTTT.

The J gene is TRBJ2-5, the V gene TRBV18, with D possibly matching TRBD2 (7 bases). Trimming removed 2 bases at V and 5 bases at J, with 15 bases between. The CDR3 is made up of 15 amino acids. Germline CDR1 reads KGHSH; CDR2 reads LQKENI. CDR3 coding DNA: TGTGCCAGCTCACCAATCGGCGGGGGCGCGGAGACCCAGTACTTC. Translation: CASSPIGGGAETQYF.

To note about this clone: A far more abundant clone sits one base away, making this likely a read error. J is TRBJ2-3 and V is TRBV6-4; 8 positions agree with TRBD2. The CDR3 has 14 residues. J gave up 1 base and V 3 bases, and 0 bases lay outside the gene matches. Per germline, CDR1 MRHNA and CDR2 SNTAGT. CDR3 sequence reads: CASSDSGGTDTQYF. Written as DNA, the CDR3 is TGTGCCAGCAGTGATAGCGGGGGCACAGATACGCAGTATTTT.

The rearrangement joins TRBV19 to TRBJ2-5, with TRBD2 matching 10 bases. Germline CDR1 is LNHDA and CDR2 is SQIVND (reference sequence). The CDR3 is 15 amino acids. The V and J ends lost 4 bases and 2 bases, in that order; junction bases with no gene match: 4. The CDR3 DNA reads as TGTGCCAGTAGTAGTAGCGGGGGGTTACAAGAGACCCAGTACTTC. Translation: CASSSSGGLQETQYF.

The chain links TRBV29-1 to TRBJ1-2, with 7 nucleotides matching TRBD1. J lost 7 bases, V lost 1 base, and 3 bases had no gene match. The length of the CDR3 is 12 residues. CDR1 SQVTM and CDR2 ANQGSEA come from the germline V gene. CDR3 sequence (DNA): TGCAGCGTTGAAGGACAGGGCTCTGGCTACACCTTC. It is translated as CSVEGQGSGYTF.

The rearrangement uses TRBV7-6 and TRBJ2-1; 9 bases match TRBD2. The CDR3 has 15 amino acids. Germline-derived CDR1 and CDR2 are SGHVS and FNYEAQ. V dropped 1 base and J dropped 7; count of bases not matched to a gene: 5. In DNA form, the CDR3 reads TGTGCCAGCAGCTTAGTTAGCGGGGGTGGAAATGAGCAGTTCTTC. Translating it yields CASSLVSGGGNEQFF.

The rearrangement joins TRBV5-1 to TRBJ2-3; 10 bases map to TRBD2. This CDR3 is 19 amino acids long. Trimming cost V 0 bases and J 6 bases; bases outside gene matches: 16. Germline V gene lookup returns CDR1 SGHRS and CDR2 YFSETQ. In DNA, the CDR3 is TGCGCCAGCAGCTTGGACACCCCCAGCGGGGGGGCCTTTGGGGATACGCAGTATTTT. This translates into CASSLDTPSGGAFGDTQYF.

CDR3 in amino acids: CASGRSGTGGSEAFF. The DNA of the CDR3 is TGTGCTAGTGGCCGCTCTGGGACAGGGGGCTCGGAAGCTTTCTTT. The chain recombines TRBV12-5 with TRBJ1-1; 12 nucleotides align to TRBD1. Looked up from germline, CDR1 is LGHNT and CDR2 is FRNRAP. V was pared by 6 bases and J by 8 bases, with 10 bases of the junction left unmatched. CDR3 size: 15 residues.

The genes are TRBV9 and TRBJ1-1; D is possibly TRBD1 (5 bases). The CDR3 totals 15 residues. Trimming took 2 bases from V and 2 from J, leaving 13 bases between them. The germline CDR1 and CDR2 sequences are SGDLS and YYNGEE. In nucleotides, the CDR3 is TGTGCCAGCAGCGTGATGGGGGGAGGCAACACTGAAGCTTTCTTT. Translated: CASSVMGGGNTEAFF.

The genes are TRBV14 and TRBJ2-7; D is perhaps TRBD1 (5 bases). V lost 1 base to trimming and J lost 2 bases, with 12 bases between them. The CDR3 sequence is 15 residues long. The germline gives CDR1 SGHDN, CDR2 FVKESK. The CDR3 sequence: CASSQAPQDTYEQYF. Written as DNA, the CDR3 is TGTGCCAGCAGCCAAGCTCCACAGGACACCTACGAGCAGTACTTC.

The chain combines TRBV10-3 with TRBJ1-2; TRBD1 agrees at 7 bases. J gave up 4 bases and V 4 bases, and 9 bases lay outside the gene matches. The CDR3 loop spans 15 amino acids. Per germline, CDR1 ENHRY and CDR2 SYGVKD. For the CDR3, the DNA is TGTGCCATCAGTGGGGCCCCACAGGGGATCTATGGCTACACCTTC. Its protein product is CAISGAPQGIYGYTF.

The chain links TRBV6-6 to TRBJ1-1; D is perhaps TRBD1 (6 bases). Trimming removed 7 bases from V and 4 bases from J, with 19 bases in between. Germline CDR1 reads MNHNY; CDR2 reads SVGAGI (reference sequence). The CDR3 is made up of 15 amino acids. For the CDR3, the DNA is TGTGCCAGCACCAAGACGCGGCAGGGGTCCACTGAAGCTTTCTTT. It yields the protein CASTKTRQGSTEAFF.

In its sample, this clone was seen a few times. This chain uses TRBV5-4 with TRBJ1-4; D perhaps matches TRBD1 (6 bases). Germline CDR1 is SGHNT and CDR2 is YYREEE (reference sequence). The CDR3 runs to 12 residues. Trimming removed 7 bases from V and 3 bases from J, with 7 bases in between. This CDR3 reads CASGTPNEKLFF. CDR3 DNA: TGTGCCAGCGGGACACCTAATGAAAAACTGTTTTTT. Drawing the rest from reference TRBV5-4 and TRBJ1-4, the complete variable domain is ETGVTQSPTHLIKTRGQQVTLRCSSQSGHNTVSWYQQALGQGPQFIFQYYREEENGRGNFPPRFSGLQFPNYSSELNVNALELDDSALYLCASGTPNEKLFFGSGTQLSVL.

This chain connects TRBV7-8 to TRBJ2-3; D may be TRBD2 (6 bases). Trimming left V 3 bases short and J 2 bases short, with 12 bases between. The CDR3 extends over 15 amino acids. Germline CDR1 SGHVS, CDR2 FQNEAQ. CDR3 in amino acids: CASSFLAPTTDTQYF. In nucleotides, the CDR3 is TGTGCCAGCAGCTTTCTAGCGCCAACCACAGATACGCAGTATTTT. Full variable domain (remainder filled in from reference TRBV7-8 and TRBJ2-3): GAGVSQSPRYKVAKRGQDVALRCDPISGHVSLFWYQQALGQGPEFLTYFQNEAQLDKSGLPSDRFFAERPEGSVSTLKIQRTQQEDSAVYLCASSFLAPTTDTQYFGPGTRLTVL.